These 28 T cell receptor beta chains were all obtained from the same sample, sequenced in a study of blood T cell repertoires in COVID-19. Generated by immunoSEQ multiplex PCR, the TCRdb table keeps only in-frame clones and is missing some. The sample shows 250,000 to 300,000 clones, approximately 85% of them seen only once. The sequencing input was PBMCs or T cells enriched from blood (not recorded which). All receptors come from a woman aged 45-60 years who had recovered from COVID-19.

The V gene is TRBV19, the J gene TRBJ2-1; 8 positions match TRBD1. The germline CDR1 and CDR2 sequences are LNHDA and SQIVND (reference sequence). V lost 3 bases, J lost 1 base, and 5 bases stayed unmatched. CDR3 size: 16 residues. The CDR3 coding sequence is TGTGCCAGTAGTATTTTTTGGACAGGGTCCTACAATGAGCAGTTCTTC. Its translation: CASSIFWTGSYNEQFF. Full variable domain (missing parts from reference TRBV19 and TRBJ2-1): DGGITQSPKYLFRKEGQNVTLSCEQNLNHDAMYWYRQDPGQGLRLIYYSQIVNDFQKGDIAEGYSVSREKKESFPLTVTSAQKNPTAFYLCASSIFWTGSYNEQFFGPGTRLTVL.

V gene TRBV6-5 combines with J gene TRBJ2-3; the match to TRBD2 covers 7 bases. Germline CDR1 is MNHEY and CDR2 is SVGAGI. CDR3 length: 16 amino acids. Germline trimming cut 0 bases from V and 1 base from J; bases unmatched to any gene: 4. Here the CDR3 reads CASSYSGGRGTDTQYF. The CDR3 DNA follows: TGTGCCAGCAGTTACTCGGGCGGGAGAGGCACAGATACGCAGTATTTT.

CDR3 in DNA: TGTGCCAGCTCCCCCCGCGGGGGCGCCAACACCGGGGAGCTGTTTTTT. Protein: CASSPRGGANTGELFF. The rearrangement links TRBV18 to TRBJ2-2, with D maybe TRBD2 (7 bases). Germline loops: CDR1 KGHSH, CDR2 LQKENI. The CDR3 has 16 residues. V dropped 6 bases and J dropped 2 bases, with 16 bases sitting between them.

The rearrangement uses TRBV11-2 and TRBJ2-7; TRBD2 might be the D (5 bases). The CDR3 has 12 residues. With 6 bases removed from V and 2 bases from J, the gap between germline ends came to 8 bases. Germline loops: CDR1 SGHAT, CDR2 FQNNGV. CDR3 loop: CASSPGAYEQYF. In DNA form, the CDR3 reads TGTGCCAGCAGTCCCGGGGCCTACGAGCAGTACTTC.

CDR3 coding DNA: TGTGCCAGCAGTTACGAGTCTGATACGCAGTATTTT. This gives the protein CASSYESDTQYF. This chain connects TRBV6-2 or TRBV6-3 to TRBJ2-3; D gene unclear. The germline V gene encodes CDR1 MNHEY and CDR2 SVGEGT. This CDR3 region has 12 residues. V was trimmed by 2 bases and J by 6 bases, leaving 6 bases between them.

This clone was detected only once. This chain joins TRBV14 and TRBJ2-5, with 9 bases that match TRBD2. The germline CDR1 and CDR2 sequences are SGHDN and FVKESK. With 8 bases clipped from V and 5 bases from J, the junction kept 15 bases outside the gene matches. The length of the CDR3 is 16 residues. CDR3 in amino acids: CASRKDAGGPRETQYF. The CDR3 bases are TGTGCCAGCCGAAAAGATGCGGGAGGGCCCCGGGAGACCCAGTACTTC. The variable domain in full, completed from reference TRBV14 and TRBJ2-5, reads EAGVTQFPSHSVIEKGQTVTLRCDPISGHDNLYWYRRVMGKEIKFLLHFVKESKQDESGMPNNRFLAERTGGTYSTLKVQPAELEDSGVYFCASRKDAGGPRETQYFGPGTRLLVL.

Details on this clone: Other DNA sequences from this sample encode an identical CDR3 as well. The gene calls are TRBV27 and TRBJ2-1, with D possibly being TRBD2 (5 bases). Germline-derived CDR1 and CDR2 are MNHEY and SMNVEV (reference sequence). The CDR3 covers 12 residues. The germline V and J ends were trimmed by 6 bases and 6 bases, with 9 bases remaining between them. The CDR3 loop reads CASRGVGNEQFF. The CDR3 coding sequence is TGTGCCAGCAGGGGAGTGGGCAATGAGCAGTTCTTC.

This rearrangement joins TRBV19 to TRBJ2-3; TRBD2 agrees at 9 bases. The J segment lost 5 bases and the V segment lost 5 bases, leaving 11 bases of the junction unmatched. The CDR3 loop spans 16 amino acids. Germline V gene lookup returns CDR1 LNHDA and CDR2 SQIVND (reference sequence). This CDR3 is CASSAAGPTSGDTQYF. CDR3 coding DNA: TGTGCCAGTAGTGCGGCAGGGCCGACTAGCGGAGATACGCAGTATTTT.

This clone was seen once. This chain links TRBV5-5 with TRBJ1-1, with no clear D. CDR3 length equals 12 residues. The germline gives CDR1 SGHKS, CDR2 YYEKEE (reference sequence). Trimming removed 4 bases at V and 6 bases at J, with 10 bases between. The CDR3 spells CASSPLSAEAFF. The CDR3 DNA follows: TGTGCCAGCAGCCCTCTAAGCGCTGAAGCTTTCTTT.

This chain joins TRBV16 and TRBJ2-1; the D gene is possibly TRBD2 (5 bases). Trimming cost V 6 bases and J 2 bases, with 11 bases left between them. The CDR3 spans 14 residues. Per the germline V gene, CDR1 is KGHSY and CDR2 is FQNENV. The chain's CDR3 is CASSSERPYNEQFF. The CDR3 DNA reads TGTGCCAGCAGTTCTGAGCGGCCCTACAATGAGCAGTTCTTC.

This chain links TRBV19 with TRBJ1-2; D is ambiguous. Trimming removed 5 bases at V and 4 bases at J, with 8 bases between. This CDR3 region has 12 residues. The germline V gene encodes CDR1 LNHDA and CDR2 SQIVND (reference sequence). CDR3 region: CASSWLSYGYTF. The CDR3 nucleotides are TGTGCCAGTAGTTGGCTCAGCTATGGCTACACCTTC.

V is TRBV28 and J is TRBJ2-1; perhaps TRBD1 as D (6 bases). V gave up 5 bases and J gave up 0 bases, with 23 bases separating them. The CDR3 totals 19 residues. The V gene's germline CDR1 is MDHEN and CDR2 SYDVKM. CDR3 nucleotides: TGTGCCAGCAGTCCATCGGGGCCTAAACAGGGTAGCTCCTACAATGAGCAGTTCTTC. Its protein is CASSPSGPKQGSSYNEQFF. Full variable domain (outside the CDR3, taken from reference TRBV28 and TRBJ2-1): DVKVTQSSRYLVKRTGEKVFLECVQDMDHENMFWYRQDPGLGLRLIYFSYDVKMKEKGDIPEGYSVSREKKERFSLILESASTNQTSMYLCASSPSGPKQGSSYNEQFFGPGTRLTVL.

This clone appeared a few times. Here the CDR3 reads CASSLVSEQYF. The CDR3 DNA follows: TGTGCCAGCAGCTTAGTCAGCGAGCAGTACTTC. The J gene is TRBJ2-7, the V gene TRBV11-2; D is undetermined. Germline V lookup: CDR1 SGHAT, CDR2 FQNNGV. The CDR3 runs to 11 residues. V was shortened by 1 base and J by 6 bases, with 4 bases between the two germline ends.

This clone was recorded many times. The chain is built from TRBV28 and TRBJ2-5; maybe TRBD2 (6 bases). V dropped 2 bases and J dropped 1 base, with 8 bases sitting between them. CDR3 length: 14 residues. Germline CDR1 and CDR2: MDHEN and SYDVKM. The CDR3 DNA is TGTGCCAGCAGTTTACGGGGGACCCAAGAGACCCAGTACTTC. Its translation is CASSLRGTQETQYF.

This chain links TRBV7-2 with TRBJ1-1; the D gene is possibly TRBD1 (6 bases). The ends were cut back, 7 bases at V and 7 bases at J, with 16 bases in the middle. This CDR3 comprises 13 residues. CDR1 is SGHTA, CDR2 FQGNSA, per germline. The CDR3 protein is CASNRWGLNEAFF. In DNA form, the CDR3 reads TGTGCCAGCAACCGATGGGGGCTTAATGAAGCTTTCTTT.

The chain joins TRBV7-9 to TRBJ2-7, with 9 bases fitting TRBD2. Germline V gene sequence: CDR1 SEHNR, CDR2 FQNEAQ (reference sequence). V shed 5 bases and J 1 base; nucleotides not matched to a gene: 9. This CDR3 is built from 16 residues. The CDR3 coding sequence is TGTGCCAGCAGCCCCCTCCAGGCGGGAGGGTCCTACGAGCAGTACTTC. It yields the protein CASSPLQAGGSYEQYF.

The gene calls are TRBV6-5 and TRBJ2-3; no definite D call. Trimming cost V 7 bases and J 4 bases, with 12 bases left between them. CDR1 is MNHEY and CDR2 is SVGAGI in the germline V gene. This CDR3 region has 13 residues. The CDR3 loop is CASTKVGSDTQYF. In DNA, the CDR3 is TGTGCCAGCACGAAAGTGGGCTCAGATACGCAGTATTTT.

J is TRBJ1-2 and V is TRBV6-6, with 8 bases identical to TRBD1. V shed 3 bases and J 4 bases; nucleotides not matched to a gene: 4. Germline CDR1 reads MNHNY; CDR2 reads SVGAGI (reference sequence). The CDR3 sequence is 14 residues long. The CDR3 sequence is CASSYGQGLYGYTF. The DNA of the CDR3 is TGTGCCAGCAGTTATGGACAGGGACTCTATGGCTACACCTTC.

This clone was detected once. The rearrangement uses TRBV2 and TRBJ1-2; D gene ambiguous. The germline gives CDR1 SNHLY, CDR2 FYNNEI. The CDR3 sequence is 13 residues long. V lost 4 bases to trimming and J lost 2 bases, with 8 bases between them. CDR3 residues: CASSARQNYGYTF. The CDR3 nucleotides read TGTGCCAGCAGTGCCAGGCAGAACTATGGCTACACCTTC.

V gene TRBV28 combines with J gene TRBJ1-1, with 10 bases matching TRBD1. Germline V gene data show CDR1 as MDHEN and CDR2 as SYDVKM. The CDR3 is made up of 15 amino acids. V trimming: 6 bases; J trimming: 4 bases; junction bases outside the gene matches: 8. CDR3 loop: CASRNAGQGSTEAFF. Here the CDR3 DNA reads TGTGCCAGCAGAAACGCGGGACAGGGGTCCACTGAAGCTTTCTTT. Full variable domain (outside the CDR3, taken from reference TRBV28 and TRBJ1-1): DVKVTQSSRYLVKRTGEKVFLECVQDMDHENMFWYRQDPGLGLRLIYFSYDVKMKEKGDIPEGYSVSREKKERFSLILESASTNQTSMYLCASRNAGQGSTEAFFGQGTRLTVV.

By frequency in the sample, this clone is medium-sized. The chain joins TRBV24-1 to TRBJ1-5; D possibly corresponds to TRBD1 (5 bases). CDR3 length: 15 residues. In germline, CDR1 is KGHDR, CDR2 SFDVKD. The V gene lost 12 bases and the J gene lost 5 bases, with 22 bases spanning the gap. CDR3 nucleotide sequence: TGTGCCGGGGGGAGTACGGGGGTGGATGATCAGCCCCAGCATTTT. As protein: CAGGSTGVDDQPQHF.

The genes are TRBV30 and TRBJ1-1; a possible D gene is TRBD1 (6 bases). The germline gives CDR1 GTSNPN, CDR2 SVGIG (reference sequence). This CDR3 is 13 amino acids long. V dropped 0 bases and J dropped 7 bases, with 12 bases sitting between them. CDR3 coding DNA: TGTGCCTGGAGTGTACAGGGCTCCGGTGAAGCTTTCTTT. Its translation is CAWSVQGSGEAFF.

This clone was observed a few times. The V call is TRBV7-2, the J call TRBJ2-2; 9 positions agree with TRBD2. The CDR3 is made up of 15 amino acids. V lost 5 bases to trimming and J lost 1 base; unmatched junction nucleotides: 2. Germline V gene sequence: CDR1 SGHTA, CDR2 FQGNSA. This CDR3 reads CASSLTSGNTGELFF. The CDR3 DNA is TGTGCCAGCAGCCTGACTAGCGGGAACACCGGGGAGCTGTTTTTT.

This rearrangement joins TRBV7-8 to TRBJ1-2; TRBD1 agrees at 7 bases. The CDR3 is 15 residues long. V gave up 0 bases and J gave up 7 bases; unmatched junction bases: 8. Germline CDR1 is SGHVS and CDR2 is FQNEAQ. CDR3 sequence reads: CASSLAETGLSGYTF. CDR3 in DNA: TGTGCCAGCAGCTTAGCGGAGACAGGGCTCTCTGGCTACACCTTC.

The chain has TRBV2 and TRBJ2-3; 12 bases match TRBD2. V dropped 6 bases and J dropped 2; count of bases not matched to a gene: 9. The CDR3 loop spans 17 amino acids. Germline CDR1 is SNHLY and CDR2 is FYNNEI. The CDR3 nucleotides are TGTGCCAGCAGGCCCGGACTAGCGGGGATAAACACAGATACGCAGTATTTT. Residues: CASRPGLAGINTDTQYF.

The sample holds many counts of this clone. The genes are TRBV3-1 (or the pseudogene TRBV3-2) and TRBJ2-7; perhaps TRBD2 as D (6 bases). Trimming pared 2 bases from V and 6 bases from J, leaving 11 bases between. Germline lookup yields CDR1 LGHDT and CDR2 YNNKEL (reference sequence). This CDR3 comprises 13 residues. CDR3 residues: CASSQFLGGEQYF. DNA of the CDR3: TGTGCCAGCAGCCAATTCTTGGGGGGCGAGCAGTACTTC.

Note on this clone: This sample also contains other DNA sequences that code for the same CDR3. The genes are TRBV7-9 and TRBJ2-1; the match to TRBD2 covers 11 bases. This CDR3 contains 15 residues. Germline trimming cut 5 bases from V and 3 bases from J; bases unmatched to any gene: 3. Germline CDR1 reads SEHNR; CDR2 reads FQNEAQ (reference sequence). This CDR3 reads CASSPGTSGYNEQFF. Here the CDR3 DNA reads TGTGCCAGCAGCCCGGGGACTAGCGGCTACAATGAGCAGTTCTTC.

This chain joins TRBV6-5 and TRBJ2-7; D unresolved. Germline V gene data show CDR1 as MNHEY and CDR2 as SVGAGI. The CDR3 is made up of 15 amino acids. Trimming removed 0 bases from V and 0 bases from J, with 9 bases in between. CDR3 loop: CASSYSYSSSYEQYF. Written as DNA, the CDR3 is TGTGCCAGCAGTTACTCGTACAGTAGCTCCTACGAGCAGTACTTC.